This is a list of T cell receptor beta chains from one sample in a study of T cell repertoires in cytomegalovirus infection. TCRdb analysed the reads with MiXCR anew, one entry per CDR3 protein. The sample has around 100,000 distinct CDR3 sequences; roughly a quarter are singletons. Specimen: CD8+ T cells from PBMCs. The source of these receptors is a human donor in good health (CMV status not recorded). Some clones in this sample may be carry-over from other donors' samples. Each CDR3 is given with its conserved first and last residue. Each record gives: D gene, clone size, J gene, V gene, CDR3 DNA, CDR3 protein. A D gene is named only where the DNA matches it firmly. Only some rows state a clone size, as once, few, many or a class for expanded clones.

TRBD2,few,TRBJ2-7,TRBV11-2,TGTGCCAGCAGCTCTTATAGCGGGCCCAACTACGAGCAGTACTTC,CASSSYSGPNYEQYF
TRBD2,NA,TRBJ2-3,TRBV14,TGTGCCAGCAGCCAAGAGTTAGCGGGAGTTTCAGATACGCAGTATTTT,CASSQELAGVSDTQYF
NA,NA,TRBJ2-2,TRBV6-5,TGTGCCAGCAGTTCCCTCGGACAGACGGGCACCGGGGAGCTGTTTTTT,CASSSLGQTGTGELFF
NA,many,TRBJ2-5,TRBV7-9,TGTGCCAGCAGCTTAGTAAGGCAGCAAGAGACCCAGTACTTC,CASSLVRQQETQYF
NA,NA,TRBJ2-7,TRBV7-2,TGTGCCAGCAGCCCACTCGTCTACGAGCAGTACTTC,CASSPLVYEQYF
TRBD1,few,TRBJ2-7,TRBV28,TGTGCCAGCAGCAGCCGGGACAGTAAAGCGCTTGAGCAGTACTTC,CASSSRDSKALEQYF
NA,NA,TRBJ1-5,TRBV12-3/TRBV12-4,TGTGCCAGCAGTTTAGTCCTAACAGGCCAGCATTTT,CASSLVLTGQHF
TRBD2,NA,TRBJ2-3,TRBV20-1,TGCAGTGGCCTAGCGGGGCACACAGATACGCAGTATTTT,CSGLAGHTDTQYF
NA,NA,TRBJ2-2,TRBV6-6,TGTGCCAGCAGCCCTGGATTGAACACCGGGGAGCTGTTTTTT,CASSPGLNTGELFF
NA,NA,TRBJ2-7,TRBV20-1,TGCAGTGCCAGGTCCGATTATCAGGGCTCCTACGAGCAGTACTTC,CSARSDYQGSYEQYF
NA,NA,TRBJ1-2,TRBV9,TGTGCCAGCAGCGTAGCACAGTCTGGTTTGAACTATGGCTACACCTTC,CASSVAQSGLNYGYTF